Listed below are T cell receptor beta chains from one sample, sequenced in a study of blood T cell repertoires in COVID-19. TCRdb's table, derived via immunoSEQ multiplex PCR, lists solely in-frame clones and lacks some. The sample records 200,000 to 300,000 clones, 88% being singletons. Sequenced input: peripheral blood. These receptors were taken from a human donor in a cohort sampled during active COVID-19. Each CDR3 is given with its conserved first and last residue.

v_call cdr3_aa
TRBV19 CASSTTGGYSYEQYF
TRBV27 CASITSGRAGWEQYF
TRBV7-2 CASSLRQATYEQYF
TRBV6-5 CASSYDGEVINEQFF
TRBV7-2 CASSLGLAGGHLYLATQYF
TRBV6-1 CASSEGGYEQYF
TRBV24-1 CATSDPGQGEVEKLFF
TRBV4-1 CASSLTLAPDPGELFF
TRBV7-9 CASSRALLDRVEAFF
TRBV5-6 CASSRNRGRNTEAFF
TRBV2 CASSEAHPYEQYF
TRBV25-1 CASSDQGLIRSNEQFF
TRBV27 CASSLRLAGGDTQYF
TRBV29-1 CSVEGGYRGGGYGYTF
TRBV2 CASSEGVAGVATYF
TRBV25-1 CASSDDRTGGAPYGYTF
TRBV5-6 CASSFERGTEAFF
TRBV5-1 CASSFGNTEAFF
TRBV27 CASRRNRGRPDTQYF
TRBV11-2 CASSLVGHLTDTQYF
TRBV7-9 CASTSGNSGNTIYF
TRBV7-9 CASSLGHTYEQYF
TRBV6-5 CASSYLRLAGDYEQYF
TRBV6-2/TRBV6-3 CASSTIRVGITEAFF
TRBV11-2 CASSSPGTTTYEQYF
TRBV7-3 CASSKTPPGQFYNEQFF
TRBV11-2 CASSLERSEKLFF
TRBV12-5 CASGLGGRGVTYEQYF
TRBV11-3 CASSILRAGGEQFF
TRBV10-2 CASSAGQGHEQYF
TRBV10-3 CAISGAGGSDGYTF
TRBV2 CASSETSTSISPSLHF
TRBV19 CASSMPAGQGVLYGYTF
TRBV3-1/TRBV3-2 CASSQERGLYEQYF
TRBV10-3 CAISGPGQGHYGYTF
TRBV30 CAWSDPPVGNTIYF
TRBV2 CASSERGPYSNQPQHF
TRBV21-1 CASSEGQGAAYEQYF
TRBV5-8 CASSQNRVGGYTF
TRBV2 CASSEAEGAIDEKLFF
TRBV7-2 CASSPRGSGDPYNEQFF
TRBV27 CASSLRAGPYGYTF
TRBV7-2 CASSLKLAGAFASTDTQYF
TRBV7-2 CASSAGTRLGAFF
TRBV7-2 CASSLTGLKREQYF
TRBV6-2/TRBV6-3 CASSRLRRTDYEQYF
TRBV11-2 CASSPGLAGYEQYF